This T cell receptor beta chain was recovered during a study of shared clonotypes between healthy human individuals. Study-wide background: With ages of 18 to 49, the donors were a couple of women and three men.

Several immunoSEQ plates received, in even portions, the genomic DNA of each subset. Assay used: immunoSEQ multiplex PCR; TCRdb lists only in-frame clones, some missing. The table records fewer than 550,000 clones, 60% to 80% of them present only once. V gave up 7 bases and J gave up 0 bases, with 13 bases separating them. This CDR3 has 14 residues. The germline V gene has CDR1 SGHTA and CDR2 FQGNSA. The receptor's source is a woman aged 35 to 49 in good health. Some clones in this sample may be carry-over from other donors' samples. The sequenced material came from PBMCs. This chain connects TRBV7-2 to TRBJ2-7; possibly TRBD1 for D (6 bases). The CDR3 region has the DNA TGTGCCAGCAACTCCGGGACAACCTCCTACGAGCAGTACTTC. This codes for CASNSGTTSYEQYF.